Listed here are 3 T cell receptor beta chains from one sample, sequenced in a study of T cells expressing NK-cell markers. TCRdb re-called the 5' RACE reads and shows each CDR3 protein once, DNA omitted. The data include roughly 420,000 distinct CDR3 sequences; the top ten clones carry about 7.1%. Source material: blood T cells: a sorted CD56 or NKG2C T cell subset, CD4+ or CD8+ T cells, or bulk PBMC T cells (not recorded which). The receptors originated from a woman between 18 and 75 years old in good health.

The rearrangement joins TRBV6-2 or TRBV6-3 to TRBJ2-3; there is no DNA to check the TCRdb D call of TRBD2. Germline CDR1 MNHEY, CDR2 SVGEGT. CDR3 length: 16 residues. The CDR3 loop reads CASSSTLAGGEDTQYF.

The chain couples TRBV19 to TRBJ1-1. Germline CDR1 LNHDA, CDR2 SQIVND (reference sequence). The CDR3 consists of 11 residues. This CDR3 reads CASSWQTEAFF.

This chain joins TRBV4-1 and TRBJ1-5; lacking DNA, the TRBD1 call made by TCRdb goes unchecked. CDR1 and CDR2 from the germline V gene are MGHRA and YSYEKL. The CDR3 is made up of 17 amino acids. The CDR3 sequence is CASSHATGTGTNQPQHF.